These 6 T cell receptor beta chains came from one sample sequenced in a study of T-cell reconstitution after alpha-beta-depleted transplantation in children. Preparation of the TCRbeta library was carried out with unique molecular identifiers. TCRdb itself ran the PCR reads through MiXCR, one entry per CDR3 protein. Here the sample spans nearly 250,000 distinct CDR3 sequences, roughly 7.7% being singletons. This specimen consisted of PBMCs, mostly from graft donor cells, obtained 180 days after TCRalphabeta/CD19-depleted stem cell transplant. These receptors originate from a male patient between 10 and 17 years old who had a stem cell transplant for acute lymphoblastic leukemia, so the T cells may come from the graft donor.

The table lists this clonotype with many counts. The chain has TRBV6-5 and TRBJ1-1; TRBD1 agrees at 7 bases. This CDR3 region has 12 residues. The trim removed 7 bases at V and 5 bases at J, leaving 4 bases unmatched. CDR1 and CDR2 from the germline V gene are MNHEY and SVGAGI. CDR3 region: CASTQGGTEAFF. The DNA for the CDR3 is TGTGCCAGCACCCAGGGGGGGACTGAAGCTTTCTTT.

This clonotype occurred many times. The genes are TRBV4-3 and TRBJ2-2, with 10 bases that match TRBD1. V was clipped by 4 bases and J by 8 bases; unmatched bases: 4. Germline CDR1 LGHNA, CDR2 YSLEER. The CDR3 runs 14 residues. The CDR3 region is CASSPDRGRGELFF. The CDR3 DNA is TGCGCCAGCAGCCCTGACAGGGGGCGGGGGGAGCTGTTTTTT.

This clonotype has ten or more counts. The CDR3: CAIKRAGATEAFF. Written as DNA, the CDR3 is TGTGCCATCAAGAGGGCCGGGGCCACTGAAGCTTTCTTT. V usage is TRBV10-3 and J usage is TRBJ1-1, with D maybe TRBD1 (5 bases). CDR1 is ENHRY and CDR2 is SYGVKD in the germline V gene. The CDR3 is 13 residues long. Trimming left V 7 bases short and J 4 bases short, with 13 bases between.

This clonotype was counted ten times or more. The J gene is TRBJ2-7, the V gene TRBV5-1; D is perhaps TRBD1 (5 bases). The ends were cut back, 2 bases at V and 2 bases at J, with 8 bases in the middle. Per the germline V gene, CDR1 is SGHRS and CDR2 is YFSETQ. The CDR3 spans 13 residues. The CDR3 loop reads CASSLRGAYEQYF. The CDR3 nucleotides are TGCGCCAGCAGCTTAAGGGGTGCCTACGAGCAGTACTTC. The complete variable domain, with remaining parts taken from reference TRBV5-1 and TRBJ2-7, reads KAGVTQTPRYLIKTRGQQVTLSCSPISGHRSVSWYQQTPGQGLQFLFEYFSETQRNKGNFPGRFSGRQFSNSRSEMNVSTLELGDSALYLCASSLRGAYEQYFGPGTRLTVT.

The rearrangement joins TRBV12-3 or TRBV12-4 to TRBJ2-5; 7 positions agree with TRBD2. The CDR3 contains 18 residues. V lost 6 bases, J lost 0 bases, and 16 bases stayed unmatched. The CDR3 region is CASSRNSPSGINQETQYF. The CDR3 DNA is TGTGCCAGCAGCCGTAATTCCCCAAGCGGGATAAACCAAGAGACCCAGTACTTC.

This clonotype appeared many times. The chain combines TRBV6-1 with TRBJ1-6; TRBD1 might be the D (6 bases). Germline CDR1 MNHNS, CDR2 SASEGT. The CDR3 extends over 14 amino acids. This CDR3 is CATKGRTENSPLHF. The CDR3 nucleotides are TGTGCTACGAAGGGGAGGACAGAGAATTCACCCCTCCACTTT.